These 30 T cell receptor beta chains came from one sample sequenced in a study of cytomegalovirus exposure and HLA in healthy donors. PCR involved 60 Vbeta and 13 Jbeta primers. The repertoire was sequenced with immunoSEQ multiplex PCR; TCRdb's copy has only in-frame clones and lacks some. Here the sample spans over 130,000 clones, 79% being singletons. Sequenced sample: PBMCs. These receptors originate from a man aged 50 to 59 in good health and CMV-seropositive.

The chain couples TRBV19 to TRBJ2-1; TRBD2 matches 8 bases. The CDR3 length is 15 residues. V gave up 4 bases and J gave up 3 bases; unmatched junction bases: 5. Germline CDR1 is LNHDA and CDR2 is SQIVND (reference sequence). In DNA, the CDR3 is TGTGCCAGTAGTACAATAGCGGGGAGCTACAATGAGCAGTTCTTC. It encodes CASSTIAGSYNEQFF.

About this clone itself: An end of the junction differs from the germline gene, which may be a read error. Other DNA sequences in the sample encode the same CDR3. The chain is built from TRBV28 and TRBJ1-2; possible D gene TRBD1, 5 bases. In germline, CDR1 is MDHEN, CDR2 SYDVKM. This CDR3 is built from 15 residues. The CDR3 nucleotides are TGCGCCAGCACTCTGGGGCTAGGGCCTAACTATGGCTACACCTTC. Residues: CASTLGLGPNYGYTF.

The chain's CDR3 is CASSSSTDTQYF. Here the CDR3 DNA reads TGTGCCAGCAGCTCAAGCACAGATACGCAGTATTTT. The chain uses TRBV9 and TRBJ2-3; no definite D call. The CDR3 spans 12 residues. The V gene lost 4 bases and the J gene lost 0 bases, with 3 bases spanning the gap. The germline gives CDR1 SGDLS, CDR2 YYNGEE.

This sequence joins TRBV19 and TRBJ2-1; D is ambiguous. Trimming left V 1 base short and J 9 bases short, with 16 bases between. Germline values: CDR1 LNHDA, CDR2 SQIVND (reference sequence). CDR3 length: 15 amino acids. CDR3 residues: CASSIGPQSRVEQFF. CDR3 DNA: TGTGCCAGTAGTATAGGGCCACAGTCCCGCGTTGAGCAGTTCTTC.

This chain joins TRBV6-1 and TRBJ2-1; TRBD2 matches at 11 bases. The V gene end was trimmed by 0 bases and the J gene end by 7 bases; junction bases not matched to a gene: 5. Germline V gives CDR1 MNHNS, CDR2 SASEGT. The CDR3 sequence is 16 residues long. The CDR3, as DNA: TGTGCCAGCAGTGAAGCGTGGTGGACTAGCGGGAATGAGCAGTTCTTC. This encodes CASSEAWWTSGNEQFF.

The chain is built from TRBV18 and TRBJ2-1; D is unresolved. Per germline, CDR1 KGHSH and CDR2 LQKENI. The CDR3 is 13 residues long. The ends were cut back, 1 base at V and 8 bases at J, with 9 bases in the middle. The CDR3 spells CASSPRQSDEQFF. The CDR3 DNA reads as TGTGCCAGCTCACCACGGCAGTCAGATGAGCAGTTCTTC.

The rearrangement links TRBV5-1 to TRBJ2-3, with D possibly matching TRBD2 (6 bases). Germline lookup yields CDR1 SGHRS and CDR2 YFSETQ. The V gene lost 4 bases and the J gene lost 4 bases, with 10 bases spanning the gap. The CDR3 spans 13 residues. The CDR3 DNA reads TGCGCCAGCAGCCCGGAGGGCGCAGATACGCAGTATTTT. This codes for CASSPEGADTQYF.

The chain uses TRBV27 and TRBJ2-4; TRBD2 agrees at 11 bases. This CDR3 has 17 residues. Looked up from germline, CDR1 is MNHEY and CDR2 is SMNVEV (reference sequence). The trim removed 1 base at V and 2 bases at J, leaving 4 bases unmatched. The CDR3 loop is CASSLFSSGRTKNIQYF. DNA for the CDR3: TGTGCCAGCAGTTTATTCTCTAGCGGGAGGACCAAAAACATTCAGTACTTC.

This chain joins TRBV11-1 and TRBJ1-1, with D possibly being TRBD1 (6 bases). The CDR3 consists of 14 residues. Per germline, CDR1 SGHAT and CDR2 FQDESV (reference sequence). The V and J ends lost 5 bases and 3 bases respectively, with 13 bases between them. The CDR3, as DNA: TGTGCCAGCAGCCCAGAAGGGGGGGACACTGAAGCTTTCTTT. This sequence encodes CASSPEGGDTEAFF. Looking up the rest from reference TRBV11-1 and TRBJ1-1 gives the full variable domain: EAEVAQSPRYKITEKSQAVAFWCDPISGHATLYWYRQILGQGPELLVQFQDESVVDDSQLPKDRFSAERLKGVDSTLKIQPAELGDSAMYLCASSPEGGDTEAFFGQGTRLTVV.

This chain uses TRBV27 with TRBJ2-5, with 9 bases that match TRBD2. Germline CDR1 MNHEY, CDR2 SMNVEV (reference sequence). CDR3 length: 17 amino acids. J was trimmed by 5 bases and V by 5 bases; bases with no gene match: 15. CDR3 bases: TGTGCCAGCAGTGCCCGAGGGGGCGGGAGGGCCGGGGAGACCCAGTACTTC. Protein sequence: CASSARGGGRAGETQYF.

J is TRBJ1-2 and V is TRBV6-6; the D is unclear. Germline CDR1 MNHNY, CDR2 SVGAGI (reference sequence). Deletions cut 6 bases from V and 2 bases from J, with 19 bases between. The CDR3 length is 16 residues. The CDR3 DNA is TGTGCCAGCAGCGGCGTAGGCGGCGACTCCAACTATGGCTACACCTTC. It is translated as CASSGVGGDSNYGYTF.

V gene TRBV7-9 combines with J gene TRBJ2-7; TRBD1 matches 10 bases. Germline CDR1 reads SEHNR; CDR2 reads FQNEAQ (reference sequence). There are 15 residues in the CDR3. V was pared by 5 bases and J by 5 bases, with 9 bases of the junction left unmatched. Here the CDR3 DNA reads TGTGCCAGCAGCCTCGGGACAGGGGAAGACAACGAGCAGTACTTC. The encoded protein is CASSLGTGEDNEQYF.

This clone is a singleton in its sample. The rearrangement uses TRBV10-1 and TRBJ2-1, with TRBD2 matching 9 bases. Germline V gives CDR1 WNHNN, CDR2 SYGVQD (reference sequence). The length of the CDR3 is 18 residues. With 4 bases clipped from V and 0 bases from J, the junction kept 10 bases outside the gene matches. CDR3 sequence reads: CASSGESGRRISYNEQFF. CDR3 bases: TGCGCCAGCAGTGGAGAAAGCGGGAGGCGGATCTCCTACAATGAGCAGTTCTTC.

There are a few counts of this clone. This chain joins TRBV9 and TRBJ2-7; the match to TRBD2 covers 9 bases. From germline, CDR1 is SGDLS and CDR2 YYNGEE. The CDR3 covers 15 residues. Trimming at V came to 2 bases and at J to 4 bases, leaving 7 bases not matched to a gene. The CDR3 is CASSVSGTSLYEQYF. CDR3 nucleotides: TGTGCCAGCAGCGTTTCCGGGACTAGCCTTTACGAGCAGTACTTC.

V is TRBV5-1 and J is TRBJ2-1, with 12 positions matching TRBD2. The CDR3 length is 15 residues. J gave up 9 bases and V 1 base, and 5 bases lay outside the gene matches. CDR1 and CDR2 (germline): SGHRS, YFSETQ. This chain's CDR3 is CASSLRLAGVFEQFF. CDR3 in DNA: TGCGCCAGCAGCTTGAGACTAGCGGGAGTATTTGAGCAGTTCTTC. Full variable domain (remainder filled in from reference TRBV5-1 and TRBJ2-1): KAGVTQTPRYLIKTRGQQVTLSCSPISGHRSVSWYQQTPGQGLQFLFEYFSETQRNKGNFPGRFSGRQFSNSRSEMNVSTLELGDSALYLCASSLRLAGVFEQFFGPGTRLTVL.

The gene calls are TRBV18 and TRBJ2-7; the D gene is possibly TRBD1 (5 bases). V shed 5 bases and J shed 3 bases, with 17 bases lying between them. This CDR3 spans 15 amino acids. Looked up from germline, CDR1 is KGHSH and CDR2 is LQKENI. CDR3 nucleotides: TGTGCCAGCTCATGGGGCTCGCCTGAAATCTACGAGCAGTACTTC. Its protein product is CASSWGSPEIYEQYF.

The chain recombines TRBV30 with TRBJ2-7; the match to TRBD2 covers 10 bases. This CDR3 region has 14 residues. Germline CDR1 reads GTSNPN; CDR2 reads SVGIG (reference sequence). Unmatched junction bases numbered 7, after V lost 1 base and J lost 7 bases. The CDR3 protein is CAWSGLAGAGEQYF. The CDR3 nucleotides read TGTGCCTGGAGTGGCCTAGCGGGAGCTGGAGAGCAGTACTTC.

The CDR3 bases are TGTGCCATCAGTGCCGGACTAGCGGAGAACAATGAGCAGTTCTTC. As protein: CAISAGLAENNEQFF. The chain joins TRBV10-3 to TRBJ2-1; 10 bases fit TRBD2. The CDR3 consists of 15 residues. The V gene's germline CDR1 is ENHRY and CDR2 SYGVKD. The junction had 5 bases not matched to a gene; V was cut back by 4 bases and J by 5 bases.

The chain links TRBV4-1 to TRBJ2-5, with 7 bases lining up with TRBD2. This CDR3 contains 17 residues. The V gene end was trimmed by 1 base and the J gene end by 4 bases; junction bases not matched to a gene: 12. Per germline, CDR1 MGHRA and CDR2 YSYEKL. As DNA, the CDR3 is TGCGCCAGCAGCCAAGTGTCTGGCGGGAGCGGAGGAGAGACCCAGTACTTC. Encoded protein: CASSQVSGGSGGETQYF.

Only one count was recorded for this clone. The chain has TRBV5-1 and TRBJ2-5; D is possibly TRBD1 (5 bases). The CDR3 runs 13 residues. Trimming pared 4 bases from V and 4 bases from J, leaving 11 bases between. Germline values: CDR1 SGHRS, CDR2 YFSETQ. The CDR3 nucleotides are TGCGCCAGCAGCACCGGACAAGGAGAGACCCAGTACTTC. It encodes CASSTGQGETQYF.

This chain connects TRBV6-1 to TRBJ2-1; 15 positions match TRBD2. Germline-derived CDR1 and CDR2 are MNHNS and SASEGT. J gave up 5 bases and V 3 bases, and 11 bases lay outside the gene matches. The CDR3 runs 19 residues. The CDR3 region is CASSEIFPGLAGGNNEQFF. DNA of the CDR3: TGTGCCAGCAGTGAGATATTCCCGGGACTAGCGGGAGGCAACAATGAGCAGTTCTTC.

CDR3: CASSYPGTGELFF. CDR3 DNA: TGTGCCAGCAGTTACCCGGGGACCGGGGAGCTGTTTTTT. The genes are TRBV6-6 and TRBJ2-2, with D possibly TRBD2 on 5 matching bases. The CDR3 sequence is 13 residues long. CDR1 MNHNY and CDR2 SVGAGI come from the germline V gene (reference sequence). Trimming took off 2 bases at V and 5 bases at J, with 6 bases between the two ends.

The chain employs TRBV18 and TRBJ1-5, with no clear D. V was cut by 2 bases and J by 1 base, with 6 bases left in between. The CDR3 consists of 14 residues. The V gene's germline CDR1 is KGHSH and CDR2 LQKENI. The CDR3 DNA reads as TGTGCCAGCTCACCAGCGGGAAGCAATCAGCCCCAGCATTTT. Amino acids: CASSPAGSNQPQHF.

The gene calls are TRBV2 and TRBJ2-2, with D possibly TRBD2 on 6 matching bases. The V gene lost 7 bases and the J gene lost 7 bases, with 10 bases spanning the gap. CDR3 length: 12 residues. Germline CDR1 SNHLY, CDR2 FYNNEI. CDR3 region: CASMGGIGELFF. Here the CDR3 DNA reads TGTGCCAGCATGGGGGGAATCGGGGAGCTGTTTTTT. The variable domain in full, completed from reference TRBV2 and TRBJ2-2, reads EPEVTQTPSHQVTQMGQEVILRCVPISNHLYFYWYRQILGQKVEFLVSFYNNEISEKSEIFDDQFSVERPDGSNFTLKIRSTKLEDSAMYFCASMGGIGELFFGEGSRLTVL.

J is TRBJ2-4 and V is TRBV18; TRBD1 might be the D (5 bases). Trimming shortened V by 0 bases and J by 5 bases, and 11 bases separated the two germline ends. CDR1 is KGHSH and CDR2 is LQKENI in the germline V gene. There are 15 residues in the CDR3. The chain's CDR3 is CASSPPTGLENIQYF. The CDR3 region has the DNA TGTGCCAGCTCACCACCAACAGGTCTTGAAAACATTCAGTACTTC.

The CDR3 loop is CASSRQESNQPQHF. CDR3 bases: TGTGCCAGCAGTAGGCAGGAAAGCAATCAGCCCCAGCATTTT. This sequence joins TRBV6-1 and TRBJ1-5; no reliable D call. Trimming left V 5 bases short and J 1 base short, with 9 bases between. Germline assignment: CDR1 MNHNS and CDR2 SASEGT. This CDR3 region has 14 residues.

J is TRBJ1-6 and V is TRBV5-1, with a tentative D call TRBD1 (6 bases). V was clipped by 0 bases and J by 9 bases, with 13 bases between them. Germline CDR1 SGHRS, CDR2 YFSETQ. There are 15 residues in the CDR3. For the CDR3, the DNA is TGCGCCAGCAGCTTGGGAGGTGGGGGCCGTTCACCCCTCCACTTT. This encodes CASSLGGGGRSPLHF.

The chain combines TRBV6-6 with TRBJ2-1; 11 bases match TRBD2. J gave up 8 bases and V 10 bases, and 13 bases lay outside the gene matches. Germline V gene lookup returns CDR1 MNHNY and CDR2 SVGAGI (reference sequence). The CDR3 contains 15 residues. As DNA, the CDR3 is TGTGCCACCACCCGTCTAGCGGGAGGCTGGGATGAGCAGTTCTTC. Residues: CATTRLAGGWDEQFF.

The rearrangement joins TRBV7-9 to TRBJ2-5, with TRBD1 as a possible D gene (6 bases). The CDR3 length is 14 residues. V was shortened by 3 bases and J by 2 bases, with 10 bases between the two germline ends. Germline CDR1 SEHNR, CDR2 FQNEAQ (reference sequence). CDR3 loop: CASSFRQVQETQYF. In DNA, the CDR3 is TGTGCCAGCAGCTTTCGACAGGTTCAAGAGACCCAGTACTTC. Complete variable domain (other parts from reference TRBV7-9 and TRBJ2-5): DTGVSQNPRHKITKRGQNVTFRCDPISEHNRLYWYRQTLGQGPEFLTYFQNEAQLEKSRLLSDRFSAERPKGSFSTLEIQRTEQGDSAMYLCASSFRQVQETQYFGPGTRLLVL.

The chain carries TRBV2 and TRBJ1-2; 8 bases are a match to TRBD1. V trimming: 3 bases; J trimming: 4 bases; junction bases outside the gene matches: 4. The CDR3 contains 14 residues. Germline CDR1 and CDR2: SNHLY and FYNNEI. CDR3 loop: CASSDGTGLYGYTF. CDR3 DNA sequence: TGTGCCAGCAGTGATGGGACAGGCCTCTATGGCTACACCTTC.